These 20 T cell receptor beta chains were sequenced from one sample in a study of blood T cell repertoires in COVID-19. Repertoires were generated with immunoSEQ multiplex PCR, while TCRdb's copy carries only in-frame clones and drops some. The sample has some 210,000 clones, about 86% seen once; the top ten hold approximately 9%. The sequenced sample was PBMCs or T cells enriched from blood (not recorded which). These receptors were obtained from a woman between 50 and 59 years old with acute COVID-19.

Comments on this clone: One end of the junction fails to match germline, which may point to a read error. This specimen includes other DNA sequences encoding the same CDR3. The chain combines TRBV6-4 with TRBJ1-5; TRBD1 matches at 12 bases. The CDR3 runs 15 residues. Per germline, CDR1 MRHNA and CDR2 SNTAGT. As DNA, the CDR3 is TGTGCCAGCAGTGCCGGGACAGGGGGCAACCAGCCCCAGCATTTT. Its protein is CASSAGTGGNQPQHF.

The chain links TRBV2 to TRBJ2-3; D uncertain. Germline-derived CDR1 and CDR2 are SNHLY and FYNNEI. CDR3 length: 11 residues. Trimming cost V 4 bases and J 6 bases, with 5 bases left between them. The CDR3, as DNA: TGTGCCAGCAGTGCTGCGGATACGCAGTATTTT. It encodes CASSAADTQYF.

The V call is TRBV18, the J call TRBJ2-5; no reliable D call. V lost 0 bases, J lost 7 bases, and 12 bases lay in between. Germline loops: CDR1 KGHSH, CDR2 LQKENI. CDR3 length equals 14 residues. As DNA, the CDR3 is TGTGCCAGCTCACCACCGAACCCGTCAGGGACCCAGTACTTC. This translates into CASSPPNPSGTQYF.

The V and J genes are TRBV2 and TRBJ1-4; 9 positions agree with TRBD1. Germline CDR1 and CDR2: SNHLY and FYNNEI. Trimming at V came to 7 bases and at J to 6 bases, leaving 6 bases not matched to a gene. This CDR3 spans 14 amino acids. CDR3 bases: TGTGCCAGCAACCAACAGGGGGCTTATGAAAAACTGTTTTTT. This sequence encodes CASNQQGAYEKLFF. The full variable domain, rest sourced from reference TRBV2 and TRBJ1-4, is EPEVTQTPSHQVTQMGQEVILRCVPISNHLYFYWYRQILGQKVEFLVSFYNNEISEKSEIFDDQFSVERPDGSNFTLKIRSTKLEDSAMYFCASNQQGAYEKLFFGSGTQLSVL.

The rearrangement links TRBV11-2 to TRBJ1-1, with a possible D match to TRBD1 (5 bases). Per the germline V gene, CDR1 is SGHAT and CDR2 is FQNNGV. This CDR3 has 18 residues. Trimming pared 3 bases from V and 0 bases from J, leaving 20 bases between. The CDR3 reads CASSLGGLIGDMNTEAFF. The CDR3 region has the DNA TGTGCCAGCAGCTTGGGGGGGTTGATTGGCGATATGAACACTGAAGCTTTCTTT.

This clone was detected once. Here the CDR3 reads CASSLAGGTDTQYF. As DNA, the CDR3 is TGCGCCAGCAGCTTGGCGGGGGGCACAGATACGCAGTATTTT. The chain uses TRBV5-1 and TRBJ2-3; D perhaps matches TRBD2 (6 bases). Germline lookup yields CDR1 SGHRS and CDR2 YFSETQ. V was clipped by 0 bases and J by 1 base, with 6 bases between them. This CDR3 region has 14 residues.

The chain is built from TRBV7-2 and TRBJ2-3; 10 nucleotides align to TRBD2. Germline V gene sequence: CDR1 SGHTA, CDR2 FQGNSA. The CDR3 runs to 16 residues. J gave up 1 base and V 5 bases, and 6 bases lay outside the gene matches. The CDR3 nucleotides are TGTGCCAGCAGCCCCCAAGGACTAGCGGGCACAGATACGCAGTATTTT. Translated, it gives CASSPQGLAGTDTQYF.

This clone was counted between two and nine times. This sequence joins TRBV5-1 and TRBJ1-2; D is possibly TRBD1 (5 bases). Looked up from germline, CDR1 is SGHRS and CDR2 is YFSETQ. V lost 5 bases, J lost 3 bases, and 14 bases lay in between. This CDR3 comprises 14 residues. In nucleotides, the CDR3 is TGCGCCAGCAGAGACGAGGGGAGGTACTATGGCTACACCTTC. Translated, it gives CASRDEGRYYGYTF.

The J gene is TRBJ1-6, the V gene TRBV28; D ambiguous. Trimming took 6 bases from V and 9 from J, leaving 15 bases between them. Germline loops: CDR1 MDHEN, CDR2 SYDVKM. This CDR3 is 14 amino acids long. DNA for the CDR3: TGTGCCAGCAGCCGGCTACTCCGGGTTTCACCCCTCCACTTT. Residues: CASSRLLRVSPLHF. Complete variable domain (other parts from reference TRBV28 and TRBJ1-6): DVKVTQSSRYLVKRTGEKVFLECVQDMDHENMFWYRQDPGLGLRLIYFSYDVKMKEKGDIPEGYSVSREKKERFSLILESASTNQTSMYLCASSRLLRVSPLHFGNGTRLTVT.

There are many counts of this clone. The genes are TRBV6-2 or TRBV6-3 and TRBJ1-6, with D possibly TRBD1 on 5 matching bases. Deletions cut 2 bases from V and 4 bases from J, with 9 bases between. CDR1 and CDR2 from the germline V gene are MNHEY and SVGEGT. This CDR3 is 15 amino acids long. The CDR3 loop is CASSYRQTYNSPLHF. The CDR3 nucleotides read TGTGCCAGCAGTTACAGACAGACTTATAATTCACCCCTCCACTTT.

This chain uses TRBV7-2 with TRBJ2-4, with D possibly TRBD2 on 6 matching bases. The CDR3 contains 14 residues. The V gene lost 1 base and the J gene lost 7 bases, with 11 bases spanning the gap. The germline V gene encodes CDR1 SGHTA and CDR2 FQGNSA. CDR3 amino acids: CASSLVAGWNIQYF. CDR3 in DNA: TGTGCCAGCAGCTTAGTTGCGGGGTGGAACATTCAGTACTTC.

The gene calls are TRBV24-1 and TRBJ1-2, with D perhaps TRBD1 (5 bases). This CDR3 is 14 amino acids long. CDR1 and CDR2 (germline): KGHDR, SFDVKD. V dropped 2 bases and J dropped 8 bases, with 14 bases sitting between them. The CDR3 region is CATSDWGLGRGYTF. CDR3 DNA: TGTGCCACCAGTGATTGGGGCCTCGGGAGAGGCTACACCTTC.

The chain couples TRBV5-1 to TRBJ1-6; the D gene is possibly TRBD1 (6 bases). The V gene lost 0 bases and the J gene lost 0 bases, with 16 bases spanning the gap. The CDR3 has 19 amino acids. The germline gives CDR1 SGHRS, CDR2 YFSETQ. CDR3 bases: TGCGCCAGCAGCTTGGATGTCGGACAGCGGAGCTCCTATAATTCACCCCTCCACTTT. Translation: CASSLDVGQRSSYNSPLHF. Together with reference TRBV5-1 and TRBJ1-6, the CDR3 gives the full variable domain: KAGVTQTPRYLIKTRGQQVTLSCSPISGHRSVSWYQQTPGQGLQFLFEYFSETQRNKGNFPGRFSGRQFSNSRSEMNVSTLELGDSALYLCASSLDVGQRSSYNSPLHFGNGTRLTVT.

The CDR3 sequence: CASSQETTGATGELFF. CDR3 DNA sequence: TGCGCCAGCAGCCAAGAAACGACAGGGGCCACCGGGGAGCTGTTTTTT. V gene TRBV4-3 combines with J gene TRBJ2-2; 8 bases agree with TRBD1. V lost 0 bases to trimming and J lost 4 bases; unmatched junction nucleotides: 4. The CDR3 extends over 16 amino acids. Germline V lookup: CDR1 LGHNA, CDR2 YSLEER.

The genes are TRBV7-2 and TRBJ2-5; D ambiguous. Germline lookup yields CDR1 SGHTA and CDR2 FQGNSA. Trimming shortened V by 5 bases and J by 4 bases, and 11 bases separated the two germline ends. This CDR3 is built from 13 residues. The CDR3 protein is CASSPNRGETQYF. The CDR3 coding sequence is TGTGCCAGCAGCCCTAACCGAGGAGAGACCCAGTACTTC.

This chain joins TRBV7-9 and TRBJ2-1, with 9 positions matching TRBD1. CDR3 length: 15 residues. The V segment lost 2 bases and the J segment 5 bases; nucleotides outside the gene matches: 4. Germline assignment: CDR1 SEHNR and CDR2 FQNEAQ (reference sequence). The CDR3 loop reads CASSLRQGVNNEQFF. The CDR3 bases are TGTGCCAGCAGCTTACGACAGGGGGTGAACAATGAGCAGTTCTTC.

This sequence joins TRBV30 and TRBJ1-5; D uncertain. With 2 bases removed from V and 11 bases from J, the gap between germline ends came to 13 bases. This CDR3 has 12 amino acids. The germline V gene encodes CDR1 GTSNPN and CDR2 SVGIG (reference sequence). CDR3 sequence reads: CAWSSGLSAQHF. CDR3 DNA sequence: TGTGCCTGGAGTTCGGGTCTTTCGGCCCAGCATTTT.

V gene TRBV19 combines with J gene TRBJ2-7; 7 bases fit TRBD2. With V trimmed by 8 bases and J by 2 bases, 6 bases remained unmatched. There are 13 residues in the CDR3. Germline loops: CDR1 LNHDA, CDR2 SQIVND (reference sequence). CDR3 in DNA: TGTGCCAGTGGGGCTCGGGGGGCCTACGAGCAGTACTTC. Encoded protein: CASGARGAYEQYF.

The chain recombines TRBV5-6 with TRBJ2-7; 8 bases agree with TRBD1. The CDR3 has 18 residues. V lost 2 bases and J lost 5; bases outside the gene matches: 18. Per germline, CDR1 SGHDT and CDR2 YYEEEE. CDR3 sequence reads: CASSLFRDRTDIAHEQYF. As DNA, the CDR3 is TGTGCCAGCAGCTTATTTCGGGACAGGACTGATATCGCCCACGAGCAGTACTTC.

The chain has TRBV5-4 and TRBJ1-2; 7 bases are shared with TRBD1. V lost 4 bases, J lost 4 bases, and 7 bases stayed unmatched. The CDR3 spans 14 residues. CDR1 is SGHNT and CDR2 is YYREEE in the germline V gene (reference sequence). The DNA for the CDR3 is TGTGCCAGCAGCCGAGGACAGGAACTCTATGGCTACACCTTC. Translating it yields CASSRGQELYGYTF.